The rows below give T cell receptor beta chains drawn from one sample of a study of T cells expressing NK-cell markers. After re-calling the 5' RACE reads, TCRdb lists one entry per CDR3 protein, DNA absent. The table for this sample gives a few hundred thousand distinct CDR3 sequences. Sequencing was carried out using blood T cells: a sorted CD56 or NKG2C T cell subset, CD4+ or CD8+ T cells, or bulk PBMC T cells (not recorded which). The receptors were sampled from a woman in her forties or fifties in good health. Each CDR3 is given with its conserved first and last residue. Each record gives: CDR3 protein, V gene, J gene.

CSARSGIGTDTQYF	TRBV20-1	TRBJ2-3
CASSRALAEIYNEQFF	TRBV12-3/TRBV12-4	TRBJ2-1
CASSQDTGGKNQPQHF	TRBV4-1	TRBJ1-5
CASSLSGNARYQPQHF	TRBV12-3/TRBV12-4	TRBJ1-5
CASSQEDLVARKLFF	TRBV3-1	TRBJ1-4
CASSTQGGNEQFF	TRBV5-1	TRBJ2-1
CASSEGGTSGRTYF	TRBV6-1	TRBJ2-5
CASVARFGTDTQYF	TRBV12-3/TRBV12-4	TRBJ2-3
CASSLGIMGGGFSTDTQYF	TRBV11-3	TRBJ2-3
CASSEPGTSGRRYF	TRBV7-8	TRBJ2-7
CSARDFGNRQETQYF	TRBV20-1	TRBJ2-5
CASSYSRVHTGELFF	TRBV6-5	TRBJ2-2
CSVDRTGTGELFF	TRBV29-1	TRBJ2-2
CASRWREFGELFF	TRBV5-1	TRBJ2-2
CASSWDSDYEQYF	TRBV12-3/TRBV12-4	TRBJ2-7
CASSLNRTGFANYGYTF	TRBV7-8	TRBJ1-2
CASSPTSGTSHEQFF	TRBV16	TRBJ2-1
CSVSVGRIGQETQYF	TRBV20-1	TRBJ2-5
CSARVSGLAGLNTGELFF	TRBV20-1	TRBJ2-2
CASSLMGQGLTDTQYF	TRBV27	TRBJ2-3
CSARQGAGMNTEAFF	TRBV20-1	TRBJ1-1
CASSSKSPGLASYNEQFF	TRBV9	TRBJ2-1
CASSFGRISRTEAFF	TRBV6-5	TRBJ1-1
CASSSPTSGRVLGEQYF	TRBV28	TRBJ2-7
CASSLAQGTQPQHF	TRBV12-3/TRBV12-4	TRBJ1-5
CASSQEESRTDTQYF	TRBV4-2	TRBJ2-3
CASSLSGGLASGYGYTF	TRBV27	TRBJ1-2
CASSSEGLAGNTIYF	TRBV12-3/TRBV12-4	TRBJ1-3
CASSEDRPSGANVLTF	TRBV2	TRBJ2-6
CASLGRSSPQYF	TRBV5-8	TRBJ2-5
CASSKDSFGTEAFF	TRBV12-3/TRBV12-4	TRBJ1-1
CASSVTGGSYEQYF	TRBV9	TRBJ2-7
CASSQEPPKVAPDTQYF	TRBV4-1	TRBJ2-3
CSAPHPTGGITEAFF	TRBV20-1	TRBJ1-1
CASSGASGSTTGELFF	TRBV10-2	TRBJ2-2
CASTAGVVDTQYF	TRBV5-1	TRBJ2-3
CASIAGTKMSDTQYF	TRBV12-3/TRBV12-4	TRBJ2-3
CATSGLGIGEQYF	TRBV15	TRBJ2-7
CASSLLAGVPYNEQFF	TRBV11-2	TRBJ2-1
CASRNNMGTEAFF	TRBV12-3/TRBV12-4	TRBJ1-1
CSYLMAGIQYF	TRBV29-1	TRBJ2-4
CASSHPGQVRSGYTF	TRBV12-3/TRBV12-4	TRBJ1-2
CSARLGVYGYTF	TRBV20-1	TRBJ1-2
CASSPVPGQGRNTEAFF	TRBV7-9	TRBJ1-1
CASSTGSITYEQYF	TRBV6-1	TRBJ2-7
CASSGFFGELFF	TRBV28	TRBJ2-2